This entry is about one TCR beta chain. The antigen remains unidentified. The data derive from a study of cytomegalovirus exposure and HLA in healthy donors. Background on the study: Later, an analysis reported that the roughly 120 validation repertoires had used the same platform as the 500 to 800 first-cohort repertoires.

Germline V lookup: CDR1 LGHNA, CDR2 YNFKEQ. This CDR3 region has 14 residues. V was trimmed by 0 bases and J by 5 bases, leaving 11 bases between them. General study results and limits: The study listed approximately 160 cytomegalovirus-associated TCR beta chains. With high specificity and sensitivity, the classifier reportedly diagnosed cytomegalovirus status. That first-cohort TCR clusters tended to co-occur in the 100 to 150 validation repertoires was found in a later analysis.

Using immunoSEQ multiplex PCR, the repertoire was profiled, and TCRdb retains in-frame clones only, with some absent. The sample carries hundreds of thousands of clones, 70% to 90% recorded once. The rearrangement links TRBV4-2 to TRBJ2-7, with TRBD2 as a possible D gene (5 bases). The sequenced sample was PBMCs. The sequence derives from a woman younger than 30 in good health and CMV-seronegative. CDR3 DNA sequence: TGTGCCAGCAGCCAAGAGTCGGGGTTTGACGAGCAGTACTTC. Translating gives CASSQESGFDEQYF.